The 3 T cell receptor beta chains reported below all come from one sample, sequenced in a study of blood T cell repertoires in COVID-19. Repertoires were generated with immunoSEQ multiplex PCR, while TCRdb's copy carries only in-frame clones and drops some. The sample contains 95,000 or so clones, roughly 86% of which appear only once. Sample: peripheral blood. The receptors were sampled from a human donor in a cohort sampled during active COVID-19.

V is TRBV5-6 and J is TRBJ2-3; D gene uncertain. The V gene lost 1 base and the J gene lost 4 bases, with 7 bases spanning the gap. The V gene's germline CDR1 is SGHDT and CDR2 YYEEEE. The CDR3 consists of 13 residues. In DNA form, the CDR3 reads TGTGCCAGCAGCTTGTCGGGTTCAGATACGCAGTATTTT. It encodes CASSLSGSDTQYF.

This chain uses TRBV10-1 with TRBJ2-2; TRBD1 might be the D (6 bases). Germline CDR1 is WNHNN and CDR2 is SYGVQD (reference sequence). This CDR3 is 17 amino acids long. The germline V and J ends were trimmed by 5 bases and 0 bases, with 16 bases remaining between them. This CDR3 reads CASSQGRFSSNTGELFF. The CDR3 coding sequence is TGCGCCAGCAGTCAGGGGCGTTTTTCATCGAACACCGGGGAGCTGTTTTTT.

The chain employs TRBV4-3 and TRBJ1-1; no reliable D call. There are 14 residues in the CDR3. From germline, CDR1 is LGHNA and CDR2 YSLEER. Trimming removed 0 bases at V and 8 bases at J, with 13 bases between. The CDR3 loop is CASSQDAGREEAFF. The CDR3 DNA is TGCGCCAGCAGCCAAGATGCAGGCCGGGAAGAAGCTTTCTTT.